This T cell receptor beta chain was retrieved from a study of T cells in Graves' hyperthyroidism and ophthalmopathy (dated 2019 in TCRdb). Looking at the study overall: Peripheral blood was collected at initial diagnosis, before any treatment. A discovery cohort of roughly 96 patients, about 40 with Graves' ophthalmopathy and 55 to 65 with stable Graves' hyperthyroidism, was used to find distinguishing TCR V-J signatures. Prospective prediction of ophthalmopathy was tested in an independent validation cohort consisting of some 18 hyperthyroidism patients and over 15 patients who later progressed to ophthalmopathy. The roughly 99 discovery patients were divided at random into training and test sets in a 7:3 ratio. In over five Graves' hyperthyroidism patients, the study also compared T-cell repertoires from thyroid tissue with T-cell repertoires from blood. Following sampling, methimazole starting at 30 mg daily was given to hyperthyroidism patients, and high-dose intravenous methylprednisolone was given to ophthalmopathy patients. According to the paper, TCR Vbeta CDR3 sequencing was carried out on about 140 peripheral blood samples, which came from 40 to 45 ophthalmopathy, around 75 hyperthyroidism and approximately 17 progressor patients. Here is what the overall study found, with its caveats: During validation, the model predicted progression to ophthalmopathy a median of approximately six months ahead of onset, with almost 71% sensitivity and around 72% specificity. Ophthalmopathy was separated from stable hyperthyroidism by a 13 V-J signature model, with over 85% sensitivity and just over 81% specificity obtained in cross-validation and 80%/75% obtained in testing. Most expanded thyroid clonotypes (frequency above 0.001) were also found in blood, which suggests that blood repertoires may mirror thyroid immune responses. No statistical method was used to fix the sample size in advance, and group allocation was not hidden from the investigators.

As for this clonotype: Its antigen remains unidentified. Base qualities were left out, and no much larger clone turns up one base away.

Trimming accounts for 4 bases at V and 5 bases at J, while the number of junction bases matched to no gene is 7. The CDR3 goes from the cysteine to the phenylalanine over 14 residues. Of the read, only the CDR3 DNA is kept; its 42 bases are in frame from base 1. Based on the germline V gene, the CDR1 and CDR2 sequences are LGHNA and YSLEER. The hyperthyroidism patients were between 18 and 65 years old and newly diagnosed, with a disease duration of less than 2 months. Any patient with an uncontrolled infection, another autoimmune disease, pregnancy or lactation was excluded. Diagnoses were established on the basis of clinical symptoms, serum thyroxine and TRAb, thyroid ultrasound, and orbital computed tomography. Blood from progressor patients was drawn when they were first diagnosed with hyperthyroidism, before any ophthalmopathy symptoms appeared. Ficoll-Paque density gradient centrifugation was used to isolate PBMCs from about 9.4 ml of fresh peripheral blood. Progressor patients were initially diagnosed with Graves' hyperthyroidism and developed ophthalmopathy during follow-up. Total RNA was extracted using Trizol reagent, and RNA quality was assessed on an Agilent 2100 Bioanalyzer.

TCR beta CDR3 regions were amplified from RNA transcripts. A first-round RT-PCR of the TCR CDR3 used the HTBI primer set with the Qiagen OneStep RT-PCR kit. The libraries were constructed in a second round of multiplex PCR and then size-selected and purified. Paired-end sequencing of the libraries was performed with 100 bp reads on an Illumina HiSeq2000. Processing in the source paper ran as follows. SOAPnuke was used to process the raw data, removing reads that contained adapters or uncalled bases, had a mean Phred below 15, or lacked an exact match to the constant primer or identifier. COPE v1.2.5 was used to merge the high-quality paired reads, and each unique nucleotide sequence was defined as a clonotype. MiTCR v1.1 was used to align clonotypes to the IMGT TRBV, TRBD and TRBJ reference segments. Analysis was restricted to V-J combinations with a frequency above 0.0001, which covered 98% to 99.2% of repertoires. A TCS score was defined as the ratio of F50 (clonal expansion) to E x V (chaos), with BLOSUM62-based TCRdist applied between CDR3 peptides within each V-J. Welch's t-statistics and random forest reduced fewer than 550 V-J features to 10 to 15, which were used in a naive Bayes classifier (R e1071). In-frame beta chains were kept once TCRdb had trimmed the public reads at Q25 with fastp and called clones with MiXCR. Every entry covers one CDR3 protein and lists the most common genes and DNA from its rows. Clone size and V and J calls follow TCRdb, not the original study. This sample gives under 300,000 distinct CDR3 sequences in total; 20% to 30% of them show up just once. Together, the top ten hold about 30% of the sample.

Sequenced input: blood. This TCR came from a man aged 40-49 years with Graves' hyperthyroidism that later progressed to Graves' ophthalmopathy. The rearrangement joined TRBV4-3 to TRBJ2-7, with 8 middle bases fitting TRBD1. The nucleotides are TGCGCCAGCAGCCTGACAGGGGCCCAAAACGAGCAGTACTTC. This gives the protein CASSLTGAQNEQYF.